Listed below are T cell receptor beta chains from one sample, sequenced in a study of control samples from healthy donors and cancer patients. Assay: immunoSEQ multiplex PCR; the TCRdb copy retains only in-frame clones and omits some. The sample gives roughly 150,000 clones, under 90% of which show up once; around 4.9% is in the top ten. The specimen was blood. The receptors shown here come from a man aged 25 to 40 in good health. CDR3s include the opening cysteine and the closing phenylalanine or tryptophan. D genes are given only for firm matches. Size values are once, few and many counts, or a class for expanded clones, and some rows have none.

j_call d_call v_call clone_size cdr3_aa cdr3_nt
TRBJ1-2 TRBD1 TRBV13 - CASSSQTGFNYGYTF TGTGCCAGCAGCTCCCAGACAGGGTTCAACTATGGCTACACCTTC
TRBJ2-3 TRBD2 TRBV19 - CASSNQAGGPKDTQYF TGTGCCAGTAGTAACCAAGCGGGGGGGCCCAAAGATACGCAGTATTTT
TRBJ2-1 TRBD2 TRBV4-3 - CASSHEEWREGNNEQFF TGCGCCAGCAGCCATGAGGAGTGGCGGGAGGGCAACAATGAGCAGTTCTTC
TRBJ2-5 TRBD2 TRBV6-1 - CASSEGREYQETQYF TGTGCCAGCAGTGAAGGGCGGGAGTACCAAGAGACCCAGTACTTC
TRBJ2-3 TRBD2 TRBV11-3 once CASSLGSRGLTSTDTQYF TGTGCCAGCAGCTTAGGTTCACGGGGACTAACTAGCACAGATACGCAGTATTTT
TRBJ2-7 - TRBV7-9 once CASSLAVRPPFEQYF TGTGCCAGCAGCTTAGCGGTCCGGCCTCCGTTCGAGCAGTACTTC
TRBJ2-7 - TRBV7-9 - CASSPNVYEQYF TGTGCCAGCAGCCCGAACGTCTACGAGCAGTACTTC
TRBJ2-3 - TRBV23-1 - CASSQYHRAASGGTDTQYF TGCGCCAGCAGTCAATACCATCGGGCGGCCAGCGGAGGCACAGATACGCAGTATTTT
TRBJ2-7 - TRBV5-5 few CASTPGEYEQYF TGTGCCAGCACCCCCGGGGAGTACGAGCAGTACTTC
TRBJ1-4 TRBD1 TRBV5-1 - CASSLVSGGVEKLFF TGCGCCAGCAGCTTGGTTTCAGGGGGCGTGGAAAAACTGTTTTTT
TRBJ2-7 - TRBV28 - CASDRDGDYEQYF TGTGCCAGCGACCGGGACGGAGACTACGAGCAGTACTTC
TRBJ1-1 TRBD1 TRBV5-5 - CASSQVGQGTEAFF TGTGCCAGCAGCCAGGTCGGACAGGGGACTGAAGCTTTCTTT
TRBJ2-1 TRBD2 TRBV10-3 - CAISEPTGGVYNEQFF TGTGCCATCAGTGAGCCGACCGGGGGGGTCTACAATGAGCAGTTCTTC
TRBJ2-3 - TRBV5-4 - CASSMTAWADTQYF TGTGCCAGCAGCATGACAGCGTGGGCAGATACGCAGTATTTT
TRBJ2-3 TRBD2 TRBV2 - CASSELLAGEYTQYF TGTGCCAGCAGTGAACTTCTAGCGGGAGAATATACGCAGTATTTT
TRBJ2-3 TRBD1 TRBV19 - CASSIPGQGTDTQYF TGTGCCAGTAGTATACCGGGACAGGGGACAGATACGCAGTATTTT
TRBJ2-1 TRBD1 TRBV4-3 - CASSQGQGGYNEQFF TGCGCCAGCAGCCAGGGACAGGGCGGTTACAATGAGCAGTTCTTC
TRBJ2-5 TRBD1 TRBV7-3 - CASSPSGTGVSETQYF TGTGCCAGCAGTCCCTCCGGGACAGGGGTTTCGGAGACCCAGTACTTC
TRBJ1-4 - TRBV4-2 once CASSPRRTDNEKLFF TGTGCCAGCAGCCCAAGAAGGACAGACAATGAAAAACTGTTTTTT
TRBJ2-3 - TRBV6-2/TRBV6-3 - CASSHPPGDGTDTQYF TGTGCCAGCAGCCACCCTCCAGGGGATGGCACAGATACGCAGTATTTT
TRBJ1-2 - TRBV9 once CATGAGANYGYTF TGTGCCACCGGGGCTGGAGCTAACTATGGCTACACCTTC
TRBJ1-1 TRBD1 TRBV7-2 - CASSLEQGWTEAFF TGTGCCAGCAGCTTAGAACAGGGGTGGACTGAAGCTTTCTTT
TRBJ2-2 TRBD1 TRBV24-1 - CATSLFPGQGKDTGELFF TGTGCCACCAGTCTCTTTCCGGGACAGGGGAAAGACACCGGGGAGCTGTTTTTT
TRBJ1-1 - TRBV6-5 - CASSKTVNTEAFF TGTGCCAGCAGTAAAACGGTTAACACTGAAGCTTTCTTT
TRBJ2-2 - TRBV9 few CASKSDPGGIGELFF TGTGCCAGCAAGTCCGACCCAGGGGGGATCGGGGAGCTGTTTTTT
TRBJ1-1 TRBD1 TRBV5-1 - CASSLADRLGTEAFF TGCGCCAGCAGCTTGGCGGACAGGCTTGGAACTGAAGCTTTCTTT
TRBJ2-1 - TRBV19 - CASSSEAQGSEQFF TGTGCCAGTAGTTCCGAAGCGCAGGGGAGTGAGCAGTTCTTC
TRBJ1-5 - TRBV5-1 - CASSPGDYSNQPQHF TGCGCCAGCAGCCCGGGGGATTATAGCAATCAGCCCCAGCATTTT
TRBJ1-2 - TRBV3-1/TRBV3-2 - CASSLGTWGYTF TGTGCCAGCAGCCTAGGGACATGGGGCTACACCTTC
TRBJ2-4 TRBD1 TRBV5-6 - CASSSTAHRGDKNIQYF TGTGCCAGCAGCTCAACCGCTCACAGGGGTGACAAAAACATTCAGTACTTC
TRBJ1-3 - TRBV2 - CASSDGSSGNTIYF TGTGCCAGCAGTGACGGGAGCTCTGGAAACACCATATATTTT
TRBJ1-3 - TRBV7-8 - CASSLSASSGNTIYF TGTGCCAGCAGCTTATCCGCGAGCTCTGGAAACACCATATATTTT
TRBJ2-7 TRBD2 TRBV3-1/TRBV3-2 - CASSQYRGSGRYEQYF TGTGCCAGCAGCCAATATCGGGGTAGCGGGAGGTACGAGCAGTACTTC
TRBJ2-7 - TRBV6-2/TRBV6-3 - CASSYSGVEQYF TGTGCCAGCAGTTACTCAGGGGTCGAGCAGTACTTC
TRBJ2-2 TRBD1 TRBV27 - CASNRGNTGELFF TGTGCCAGTAACAGGGGGAACACCGGGGAGCTGTTTTTT
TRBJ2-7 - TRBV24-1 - CATSDLDTYEQYF TGTGCCACCAGTGATTTGGACACCTACGAGCAGTACTTC
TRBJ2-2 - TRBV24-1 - CATLANTGELFF TGTGCCACCCTAGCGAACACCGGGGAGCTGTTTTTT
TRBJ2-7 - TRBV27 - CASSFSAGPSDEQYF TGTGCCAGCAGTTTCTCGGCCGGACCCTCTGACGAGCAGTACTTC
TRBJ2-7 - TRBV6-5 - CASRPPMDVSYEQYF TGTGCCAGCAGGCCCCCCATGGATGTATCCTACGAGCAGTACTTC
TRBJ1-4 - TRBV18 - CASSRQVAANEKLFF TGTGCCAGCTCAAGGCAGGTCGCAGCTAATGAAAAACTGTTTTTT
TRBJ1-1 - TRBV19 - CASTAYTATEAFF TGTGCCAGTACCGCGTATACGGCCACTGAAGCTTTCTTT
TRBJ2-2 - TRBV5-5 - CASSPHWGPNTGELFF TGTGCCAGCAGTCCGCACTGGGGGCCAAACACCGGGGAGCTGTTTTTT
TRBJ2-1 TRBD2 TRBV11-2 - CASSPGLAGGVNNEQFF TGTGCCAGCAGCCCCGGACTAGCGGGGGGGGTAAACAATGAGCAGTTCTTC
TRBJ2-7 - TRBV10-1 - CASRFEQSSYEQYF TGCGCCAGCAGGTTCGAGCAAAGCTCCTACGAGCAGTACTTC
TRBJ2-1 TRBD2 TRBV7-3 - CASSLMSGGANEQFF TGTGCCAGCAGCTTAATGAGCGGGGGGGCAAATGAGCAGTTCTTC